Listed below are T cell receptor beta chains from one sample, sequenced in a study of T cell changes during pregnancy in multiple sclerosis. The assay was immunoSEQ multiplex PCR, and TCRdb's table has in-frame clones only and misses some. Found here are 25,000 to 35,000 clones, 89% of them singletons; the top ten hold roughly 6.9%. Material: CD8+ T cells from peripheral blood mononuclear cells, obtained in the second trimester of pregnancy. The receptors stem from a female donor with multiple sclerosis, enrolled in a pregnancy study. CDR3s include the opening cysteine and the closing phenylalanine or tryptophan. D genes are given only for firm matches. Clone size appears in some rows only: once, few, many, or a class for an expanded clone.

cdr3_nt: TGCGCCAGCAGCCAAGATATCGGGAGTACTGATACGCAGTATTTT
cdr3_aa: CASSQDIGSTDTQYF
d_call: -
clone_size: medium-sized
j_call: TRBJ2-3
v_call: TRBV4-1

cdr3_nt: TGTGCCAGTGGGGCTAGCGGGACGTACCAAGAGACCCAGTACTTC
cdr3_aa: CASGASGTYQETQYF
d_call: TRBD2
clone_size: -
j_call: TRBJ2-5
v_call: TRBV19

cdr3_nt: TGTGCCAGCAGTTTAAGTCTAAGCGGGGGAAGCACAGATACGCAGTATTTT
cdr3_aa: CASSLSLSGGSTDTQYF
d_call: TRBD2
clone_size: -
j_call: TRBJ2-3
v_call: TRBV28

cdr3_nt: TGTGCCAGCAGTTGGCGACTAGCGTCGATAGATACGCAGTATTTT
cdr3_aa: CASSWRLASIDTQYF
d_call: TRBD2
clone_size: -
j_call: TRBJ2-3
v_call: TRBV28

cdr3_nt: TGTGCCAGCAGCTTGGCCGGGGACAGGTTGCTCCACTTT
cdr3_aa: CASSLAGDRLLHF
d_call: TRBD1
clone_size: -
j_call: TRBJ1-6
v_call: TRBV5-6

cdr3_nt: TGTGCCAGTAGGACGAGCGAAAACCAAGAGACCCAGTACTTC
cdr3_aa: CASRTSENQETQYF
d_call: -
clone_size: -
j_call: TRBJ2-5
v_call: TRBV19

cdr3_nt: TGTGCCAGCAGCTCCTCCGGGACAGGCTACACTGAAGCTTTCTTT
cdr3_aa: CASSSSGTGYTEAFF
d_call: TRBD1
clone_size: -
j_call: TRBJ1-1
v_call: TRBV7-8

cdr3_nt: TGTGCCAGCAGTTTATCGACAGGCTCCTACGAGCAGTACTTC
cdr3_aa: CASSLSTGSYEQYF
d_call: -
clone_size: -
j_call: TRBJ2-7
v_call: TRBV28

cdr3_nt: TGTGCCAGCAGTCCGACACAGGTCACTCGGGTGCCCCAGCATTTT
cdr3_aa: CASSPTQVTRVPQHF
d_call: -
clone_size: -
j_call: TRBJ1-5
v_call: TRBV27

cdr3_nt: TGTGCCAGCAGCTTAGATGGGCATCCGTACACTGAAGCTTTCTTT
cdr3_aa: CASSLDGHPYTEAFF
d_call: -
clone_size: -
j_call: TRBJ1-1
v_call: TRBV7-8

cdr3_nt: TGTGCCAGCAGTTTGGCCGTTCGCACTGAAGCTTTCTTT
cdr3_aa: CASSLAVRTEAFF
d_call: -
clone_size: -
j_call: TRBJ1-1
v_call: TRBV28

cdr3_nt: TGTGCCAGCAGCTGGGGCAGGGACAACTCCTACGAGCAGTACTTC
cdr3_aa: CASSWGRDNSYEQYF
d_call: -
clone_size: -
j_call: TRBJ2-7
v_call: TRBV5-8

cdr3_nt: TGTGCCTGGGACAGGACGGGGAATGAGCAGTTCTTC
cdr3_aa: CAWDRTGNEQFF
d_call: -
clone_size: -
j_call: TRBJ2-1
v_call: TRBV30

cdr3_nt: TGTGCCAGCTCACCCACCGTCGGAGAACAAGAGACCCAGTACTTC
cdr3_aa: CASSPTVGEQETQYF
d_call: -
clone_size: medium-sized
j_call: TRBJ2-5
v_call: TRBV18

cdr3_nt: TGTGCCAGCAGCCCGAGGACTAGCGGGAGAACCGGGGAGCTGTTTTTT
cdr3_aa: CASSPRTSGRTGELFF
d_call: TRBD2
clone_size: -
j_call: TRBJ2-2
v_call: TRBV11-3

cdr3_nt: TGTGCCAGCAGCGTACTAGCGGGAGATGCCCATGAGCAGTTCTTC
cdr3_aa: CASSVLAGDAHEQFF
d_call: TRBD2
clone_size: -
j_call: TRBJ2-1
v_call: TRBV7-3

cdr3_nt: TGTGCCAGCAGTTCCATTTCGACAGGGCGGGAGACCCAGTACTTC
cdr3_aa: CASSSISTGRETQYF
d_call: TRBD1
clone_size: once
j_call: TRBJ2-5
v_call: TRBV7-9

cdr3_nt: TGTGCCAGCAGCGTCTATGGTCTAGCGGAGACAGATACGCAGTATTTT
cdr3_aa: CASSVYGLAETDTQYF
d_call: TRBD2
clone_size: few
j_call: TRBJ2-3
v_call: TRBV9

cdr3_nt: TGTGCCAGCAGTTCCTGGACAGGGGAGCCCTACGAGCAGTACTTC
cdr3_aa: CASSSWTGEPYEQYF
d_call: TRBD1
clone_size: -
j_call: TRBJ2-7
v_call: TRBV27

cdr3_nt: TGTGCCAGCAGTGAAACGGCGCAGGCGACTAACTATGGCTACACCTTC
cdr3_aa: CASSETAQATNYGYTF
d_call: -
clone_size: once
j_call: TRBJ1-2
v_call: TRBV2

cdr3_nt: TGTGCCAGCAAGGGACAGGGGAATTCACCCCTCCACTTT
cdr3_aa: CASKGQGNSPLHF
d_call: TRBD1
clone_size: -
j_call: TRBJ1-6
v_call: TRBV7-9

cdr3_nt: TGTGCCAGCAGTGTGCCCTACGGGGGGAACCGGGAGCTGTTTTTT
cdr3_aa: CASSVPYGGNRELFF
d_call: TRBD2
clone_size: -
j_call: TRBJ2-2
v_call: TRBV6-1

cdr3_nt: TGTGCCAGCAGTGACGGAGCGGGGGAAGGAAACGAGCAGTACTTC
cdr3_aa: CASSDGAGEGNEQYF
d_call: TRBD2
clone_size: -
j_call: TRBJ2-7
v_call: TRBV6-4

cdr3_nt: TGTGCCAGTAGTCAGGGCGGGACAGGGGTTGGATATGGCTACACCTTC
cdr3_aa: CASSQGGTGVGYGYTF
d_call: TRBD1
clone_size: -
j_call: TRBJ1-2
v_call: TRBV19

cdr3_nt: TGTGCCAGCAATGGACACACCTACGAGCAGTACTTC
cdr3_aa: CASNGHTYEQYF
d_call: -
clone_size: -
j_call: TRBJ2-7
v_call: TRBV6-1

cdr3_nt: TGTGCCAGCAGCTCCAGGACAGGGGGCAAACTATACAATGAGCAGTTCTTC
cdr3_aa: CASSSRTGGKLYNEQFF
d_call: TRBD1
clone_size: once
j_call: TRBJ2-1
v_call: TRBV11-2

cdr3_nt: TGTGCCAGTAGTATGGACTGGACGGAAGATACGCAGTATTTT
cdr3_aa: CASSMDWTEDTQYF
d_call: -
clone_size: -
j_call: TRBJ2-3
v_call: TRBV19

cdr3_nt: TGTGCCAGCAGCCTAGCTGGTGGGACAGTCCCAGGGTTGGAGCAGTACTTC
cdr3_aa: CASSLAGGTVPGLEQYF
d_call: TRBD1
clone_size: -
j_call: TRBJ2-7
v_call: TRBV27

cdr3_nt: TGTGCCAGCAGTCACAACGACAGGTTGGGCGGCTACACCTTC
cdr3_aa: CASSHNDRLGGYTF
d_call: -
clone_size: -
j_call: TRBJ1-2
v_call: TRBV7-2

cdr3_nt: TGTGCCAGCAGTCTCGACAGGAACACTGAAGCTTTCTTT
cdr3_aa: CASSLDRNTEAFF
d_call: -
clone_size: -
j_call: TRBJ1-1
v_call: TRBV27

cdr3_nt: TGTGCCAGCTCACCGAGACAGGGACTTCCGTCAACTAATGAAAAACTGTTTTTT
cdr3_aa: CASSPRQGLPSTNEKLFF
d_call: TRBD1
clone_size: -
j_call: TRBJ1-4
v_call: TRBV18

cdr3_nt: TGCGCCAGCAGCCAAGATTGGACAGGGGGCAACGAGCAGTACTTC
cdr3_aa: CASSQDWTGGNEQYF
d_call: TRBD1
clone_size: -
j_call: TRBJ2-7
v_call: TRBV4-3

cdr3_nt: TGTGCCAGCAGCTCGGGGAGGGGCGAGCAGTACTTC
cdr3_aa: CASSSGRGEQYF
d_call: TRBD2
clone_size: -
j_call: TRBJ2-7
v_call: TRBV7-9

cdr3_nt: TGTGCCAGCAGCTCGCGGGATGGATACGAGCAGTACTTC
cdr3_aa: CASSSRDGYEQYF
d_call: -
clone_size: -
j_call: TRBJ2-7
v_call: TRBV7-9

cdr3_nt: TGTGCCAGCAGTGACTTTGCGGGAGGTCTAAATGAGCAGTTCTTC
cdr3_aa: CASSDFAGGLNEQFF
d_call: TRBD2
clone_size: medium-sized
j_call: TRBJ2-1
v_call: TRBV6-4

cdr3_nt: TGTGCCAGCAGCTTCTTACAGGGGAATTCACCCCTCCACTTT
cdr3_aa: CASSFLQGNSPLHF
d_call: TRBD1
clone_size: -
j_call: TRBJ1-6
v_call: TRBV28

cdr3_nt: TGCGCCAGCACCCCGCCACAGGGGGAGGCCTACGAGCAGTACTTC
cdr3_aa: CASTPPQGEAYEQYF
d_call: TRBD1
clone_size: -
j_call: TRBJ2-7
v_call: TRBV23-1

cdr3_nt: TGTGCCACCAGCCCGCGGGTTGGCGATGAGCAGTTCTTC
cdr3_aa: CATSPRVGDEQFF
d_call: -
clone_size: once
j_call: TRBJ2-1
v_call: TRBV15

cdr3_nt: TGTGCCAGCTCTTGGACAGGGCCGAACACTGAAGCTTTCTTT
cdr3_aa: CASSWTGPNTEAFF
d_call: TRBD1
clone_size: once
j_call: TRBJ1-1
v_call: TRBV25-1

cdr3_nt: TGTGCCAGCACGGCGGGGACAGGGGGCGATGAAGCTTTCTTT
cdr3_aa: CASTAGTGGDEAFF
d_call: TRBD1
clone_size: few
j_call: TRBJ1-1
v_call: TRBV6-1

cdr3_nt: TGTGCCAGCAGCTTGAGCAGGGCCTACGAGCAGTACTTC
cdr3_aa: CASSLSRAYEQYF
d_call: -
clone_size: -
j_call: TRBJ2-7
v_call: TRBV5-6

cdr3_nt: TGTGCCAGCAGTTTACCCGGGACAGGGGGCCGTTACGAGCAGTACTTC
cdr3_aa: CASSLPGTGGRYEQYF
d_call: TRBD1
clone_size: -
j_call: TRBJ2-7
v_call: TRBV28